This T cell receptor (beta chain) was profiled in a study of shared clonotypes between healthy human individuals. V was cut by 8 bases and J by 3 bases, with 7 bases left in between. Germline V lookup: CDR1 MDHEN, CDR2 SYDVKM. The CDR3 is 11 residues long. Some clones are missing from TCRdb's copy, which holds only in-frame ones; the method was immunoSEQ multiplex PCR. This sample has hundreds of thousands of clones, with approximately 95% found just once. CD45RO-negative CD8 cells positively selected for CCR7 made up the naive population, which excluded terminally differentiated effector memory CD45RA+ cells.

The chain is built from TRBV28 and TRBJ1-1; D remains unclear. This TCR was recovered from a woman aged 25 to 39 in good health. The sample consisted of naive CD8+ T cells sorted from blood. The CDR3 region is CASVRDTEAFF. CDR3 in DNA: TGTGCCAGCGTAAGAGACACTGAAGCTTTCTTT.